What follows is one T cell receptor beta chain and its context. Antigen: not known. The sample originates from a study of cytomegalovirus exposure and HLA in healthy donors. Study observations and caveats: Researchers counted roughly 150 TCR beta chains as cytomegalovirus-associated. Three CMV-associated chains proved CMV antigen-specific in vitro. The classifier reportedly diagnosed cytomegalovirus status with high specificity and sensitivity.

Sequenced by immunoSEQ multiplex PCR; TCRdb stores in-frame clones only, minus some. Among about 64,000 clones listed, roughly 90% were seen once. Germline values: CDR1 LGHNA, CDR2 YNFKEQ. V was clipped by 1 base and J by 7 bases; unmatched bases: 2. The CDR3 covers 15 residues. The genes are TRBV4-2 and TRBJ2-1; 12 bases align to TRBD2. The sequence came from a woman under 30 in good health and CMV-seronegative. Sequencing was carried out using PBMCs. The CDR3, as DNA: TGTGCCAGCAGCCAAGCTAGCGGGGGGGCAAATGAGCAGTTCTTC. Protein sequence: CASSQASGGANEQFF.